This paragraph reports one T cell receptor beta chain. Its specificity is unknown. The data stem from a study of cytomegalovirus exposure and HLA in healthy donors. Study conclusions and caveats: A later look showed TCR association rates differing by HLA locus, highest for DRB1 and lowest for HLA-C.

Use of 60 Vbeta and 13 Jbeta primers characterized the PCR. The assay was immunoSEQ multiplex PCR, and TCRdb's table has in-frame clones only and misses some. Altogether about 280,000 clones are present, about 90% being singletons, with the ten largest covering more than 2%. Germline CDR1 SGHDT, CDR2 YYEEEE. Trimming took 0 bases from V and 4 from J; bases not matched to a gene: 3. The CDR3 spans 14 residues. The receptor was derived from a woman aged 18-29 years in good health and CMV-seronegative. The sample was PBMCs. The rearrangement uses TRBV5-6 and TRBJ1-2; 7 bases line up with TRBD1. CDR3 residues: CASSLGRGIYGYTF. The CDR3 DNA sequence: TGTGCCAGCAGCTTGGGCAGGGGGATCTATGGCTACACCTTC.